A single sample gave rise to the 25 T cell receptor beta chains below, sequenced in a study of T cells after somatic rescue of genetic block. Only in-frame clones appear in the TCRdb table, and some are missing; sequencing was by immunoSEQ multiplex PCR. Here the sample spans tens of thousands of clones, 96% being singletons. The sample taken for sequencing was peripheral blood mononuclear cells (PBMCs). All receptors come from a child under two years old.

The V call is TRBV5-4, the J call TRBJ1-1; D unclear. CDR3 length: 16 amino acids. Trimming shortened V by 0 bases and J by 1 base, and 13 bases separated the two germline ends. CDR1 is SGHNT, CDR2 YYREEE, per germline (reference sequence). CDR3 bases: TGTGCCAGCAGCTTGGGTCGAGGGAAAGGGAACACTGAAGCTTTCTTT. This sequence encodes CASSLGRGKGNTEAFF.

The chain uses TRBV5-8 and TRBJ1-6; no reliable D call. Per germline, CDR1 SGHTS and CDR2 YDEGEE. The V end was cut by 0 bases, the J end by 2 bases, with 3 bases between. The CDR3 loop spans 14 amino acids. CDR3 in amino acids: CASSLDTYNSPLHF. The CDR3 DNA reads TGTGCCAGCAGCTTGGACACCTATAATTCACCCCTCCACTTT.

The chain combines TRBV14 with TRBJ1-1, with D perhaps TRBD1 (6 bases). The CDR3 totals 14 residues. Germline loops: CDR1 SGHDN, CDR2 FVKESK. V gave up 2 bases and J gave up 6 bases, with 13 bases separating them. In nucleotides, the CDR3 is TGTGCCAGCAGCCAACGTAGGGGGAGTTCTGAAGCTTTCTTT. Translating gives CASSQRRGSSEAFF.

V gene TRBV5-1 combines with J gene TRBJ2-7; 8 bases align to TRBD2. The CDR3 is 14 residues long. V dropped 2 bases and J dropped 7; count of bases not matched to a gene: 8. The germline gives CDR1 SGHRS, CDR2 YFSETQ. DNA of the CDR3: TGCGCCAGCAGCTTATGGGCGGGAGGAAGGGAGCAGTACTTC. Protein sequence: CASSLWAGGREQYF.

The chain is built from TRBV9 and TRBJ2-7; 16 nucleotides line up with TRBD2. Germline assignment: CDR1 SGDLS and CDR2 YYNGEE. V gave up 5 bases and J gave up 5 bases; unmatched junction bases: 4. The CDR3 loop spans 15 amino acids. The CDR3 is CASSPGLAGGDEQYF. CDR3 DNA: TGTGCCAGCAGTCCGGGACTAGCGGGAGGGGACGAGCAGTACTTC.

The V call is TRBV27, the J call TRBJ2-4, with 10 bases lining up with TRBD1. This CDR3 spans 13 amino acids. The V segment lost 5 bases and the J segment 7 bases; nucleotides outside the gene matches: 2. Looked up from germline, CDR1 is MNHEY and CDR2 is SMNVEV (reference sequence). The CDR3 loop reads CASSPGQGNIQYF. CDR3 bases: TGTGCCAGCAGTCCGGGACAGGGGAACATTCAGTACTTC.

The chain's CDR3 is CASTPGGKDEKLFF. CDR3 bases: TGTGCCAGCACCCCTGGGGGTAAAGATGAAAAACTGTTTTTT. The genes are TRBV7-2 and TRBJ1-4, with a weak D call TRBD1 (5 bases). Trimming left V 7 bases short and J 6 bases short, with 15 bases between. This CDR3 contains 14 residues. The germline V gene has CDR1 SGHTA and CDR2 FQGNSA.

The rearrangement links TRBV21-1 to TRBJ2-7; the listed D gene, TRBD2, was not tested against the DNA. TRBV21-1 is shown as a pseudogene. This CDR3 spans 14 amino acids. The CDR3 DNA is TGTGCCAGCAGCCGTCGTATAGCGGCCTACGAGCAGTACTTC. Residues: CASSRRIAAYEQYF.

The V call is TRBV7-6, the J call TRBJ2-5; D may be TRBD1 (6 bases). Deletions cut 5 bases from V and 5 bases from J, with 27 bases between. The V gene's germline CDR1 is SGHVS and CDR2 FNYEAQ. The CDR3 contains 18 residues. The CDR3 protein is CASSPQVGRQDVMETQYF. The CDR3, as DNA: TGTGCCAGCAGCCCCCAGGTGGGGCGACAGGACGTCATGGAGACCCAGTACTTC.

Comments on this clone: A read error may account for a junction end that differs from germline. This chain connects TRBV7-9 to TRBJ2-7, with 12 bases that match TRBD2. Per germline, CDR1 SEHNR and CDR2 FQNEAQ (reference sequence). There are 14 residues in the CDR3. CDR3 DNA: TGTGCCAGCAGCCTAGCGGGAGGGCCCGGCGAGCAGTACTTC. Its protein is CASSLAGGPGEQYF.

The rearrangement links TRBV27 to TRBJ2-7; 7 bases align to TRBD2. The CDR3 sequence is 12 residues long. The V and J ends lost 7 bases and 4 bases, in that order; junction bases with no gene match: 4. The V gene's germline CDR1 is MNHEY and CDR2 SMNVEV (reference sequence). This CDR3 reads CASTSGGYEQYF. CDR3 bases: TGTGCCAGCACCTCGGGGGGATACGAGCAGTACTTC.

The chain uses TRBV6-9 and TRBJ2-2; TRBD2 aligns across 13 bases. The CDR3 is made up of 16 amino acids. J lost 5 bases, V lost 6 bases, and 6 bases had no gene match. Germline loops: CDR1 MNHGY, CDR2 SVAAGI. This chain's CDR3 is CASRKTSGRWTGELFF. In nucleotides, the CDR3 is TGTGCCAGCAGAAAGACTAGCGGGAGGTGGACCGGGGAGCTGTTTTTT.

This clone was recorded a few times. The gene calls are TRBV6-1 and TRBJ1-1; D is unclear. CDR3 length: 12 amino acids. Trimming removed 1 base from V and 1 base from J, with 1 base in between. Germline CDR1 is MNHNS and CDR2 is SASEGT. This chain's CDR3 is CASSEGNTEAFF. DNA of the CDR3: TGTGCCAGCAGTGAAGGGAACACTGAAGCTTTCTTT.

In this sample, this clone turned up once. The rearrangement joins TRBV27 to TRBJ1-2; D is ambiguous. Trimming took off 5 bases at V and 1 base at J, with 11 bases between the two ends. Germline V gives CDR1 MNHEY, CDR2 SMNVEV (reference sequence). CDR3 length: 14 residues. CDR3 sequence: CASSPRGGNYGYTF. CDR3 coding DNA: TGTGCCAGCAGTCCTCGAGGAGGTAACTATGGCTACACCTTC.

The V and J genes are TRBV18 and TRBJ1-2; possibly TRBD1 for D (5 bases). From germline, CDR1 is KGHSH and CDR2 LQKENI. V gave up 1 base and J gave up 3 bases, with 12 bases separating them. This CDR3 spans 15 amino acids. Written as DNA, the CDR3 is TGTGCCAGCTCACCACTTAGGGGTACCGACTATGGCTACACCTTC. Amino acid sequence: CASSPLRGTDYGYTF.

The chain is built from TRBV18 and TRBJ1-1; the match to TRBD1 covers 8 bases. The CDR3 spans 13 residues. V trimming: 3 bases; J trimming: 8 bases; junction bases outside the gene matches: 5. CDR1 KGHSH and CDR2 LQKENI come from the germline V gene. The CDR3 region is CASSPYRDREAFF. CDR3 DNA sequence: TGTGCCAGCTCACCCTACCGGGACAGGGAAGCTTTCTTT.

The J gene is TRBJ2-1, the V gene TRBV18; 10 bases line up with TRBD2. Germline CDR1 and CDR2: KGHSH and LQKENI. The CDR3 runs 15 residues. With 2 bases clipped from V and 6 bases from J, the junction kept 4 bases outside the gene matches. In nucleotides, the CDR3 is TGTGCCAGCTCACCATATACTAGCGGGATCAATGAGCAGTTCTTC. It translates to CASSPYTSGINEQFF.

The chain combines TRBV28 with TRBJ1-1, with D unresolved. This CDR3 region has 14 residues. The V gene lost 5 bases and the J gene lost 4 bases, with 14 bases spanning the gap. The germline CDR1 and CDR2 sequences are MDHEN and SYDVKM. The CDR3 coding sequence is TGTGCCAGCAGTGCTACAAGGAGAGGCACTGAAGCTTTCTTT. Protein product: CASSATRRGTEAFF. Full variable domain (outside the CDR3, taken from reference TRBV28 and TRBJ1-1): DVKVTQSSRYLVKRTGEKVFLECVQDMDHENMFWYRQDPGLGLRLIYFSYDVKMKEKGDIPEGYSVSREKKERFSLILESASTNQTSMYLCASSATRRGTEAFFGQGTRLTVV.

This clone was detected a few times. Other DNA sequences within the sample encode an identical CDR3. This chain joins TRBV20-1 and TRBJ1-2; D is perhaps TRBD1 (5 bases). CDR1 is DFQATT and CDR2 is SNEGSKA in the germline V gene (reference sequence). This CDR3 has 10 amino acids. The germline V and J ends were trimmed by 2 bases and 7 bases, with 5 bases remaining between them. The CDR3 is CSARQGGYTF. The CDR3 region has the DNA TGCAGTGCTAGACAGGGTGGCTACACCTTC.

The chain links TRBV5-1 to TRBJ2-7, with 11 bases that match TRBD2. Unmatched junction bases numbered 8, after V lost 4 bases and J lost 5 bases. The length of the CDR3 is 15 residues. Germline V gene lookup returns CDR1 SGHRS and CDR2 YFSETQ. The DNA for the CDR3 is TGCGCCAGCAGCCTGATAGCGGGAGGGGCAAACGAGCAGTACTTC. It codes for CASSLIAGGANEQYF. The full variable domain, completed using reference TRBV5-1 and TRBJ2-7, is KAGVTQTPRYLIKTRGQQVTLSCSPISGHRSVSWYQQTPGQGLQFLFEYFSETQRNKGNFPGRFSGRQFSNSRSEMNVSTLELGDSALYLCASSLIAGGANEQYFGPGTRLTVT.

The chain combines TRBV29-1 with TRBJ2-1; D may be TRBD1 (6 bases). The V gene lost 5 bases and the J gene lost 3 bases, with 8 bases spanning the gap. This CDR3 has 12 amino acids. Germline-derived CDR1 and CDR2 are SQVTM and ANQGSEA. The chain's CDR3 is CSVRDNYNEQFF. The CDR3 nucleotides read TGCAGCGTTCGGGACAACTACAATGAGCAGTTCTTC.

This chain connects TRBV6-5 to TRBJ1-2; the D is unclear. CDR3 length: 9 amino acids. V was clipped by 10 bases and J by 8 bases, with 8 bases between them. Looked up from germline, CDR1 is MNHEY and CDR2 is SVGAGI. In DNA form, the CDR3 reads TGTGCCACCCTAGGGGGCTACACCTTC. Protein: CATLGGYTF.

The chain has TRBV18 and TRBJ1-1; D unclear. The CDR3 has 13 amino acids. Germline V gene data show CDR1 as KGHSH and CDR2 as LQKENI. The V and J ends lost 4 bases and 2 bases respectively, with 8 bases between them. CDR3 in amino acids: CASSLVRNTEAFF. CDR3 sequence (DNA): TGTGCCAGCTCACTGGTCAGAAACACTGAAGCTTTCTTT.

The rearrangement links TRBV18 to TRBJ2-7; D uncertain. The V end was cut by 2 bases, the J end by 4 bases, with 12 bases between. Germline-derived CDR1 and CDR2 are KGHSH and LQKENI. This CDR3 comprises 14 residues. CDR3 sequence (DNA): TGTGCCAGCTCACCAAGGGCCATCATATACGAGCAGTACTTC. Encoded protein: CASSPRAIIYEQYF.

The chain couples TRBV6-1 to TRBJ1-1; 8 bases agree with TRBD1. Germline CDR1 MNHNS, CDR2 SASEGT. This CDR3 region has 12 residues. The V segment lost 6 bases and the J segment 4 bases; nucleotides outside the gene matches: 1. The chain's CDR3 is CASRDRATEAFF. CDR3 coding DNA: TGTGCCAGCAGGGACAGGGCCACTGAAGCTTTCTTT.